Sequencing of this TCR beta chain was carried out in a study of prognosis after radiotherapy for stage I lung cancer. The wider study: Stage I non-small cell lung cancer patients were enrolled from 2018 to January 2019.

The CDR3 contains 9 residues. Between the trimmed V and J ends, which lost 6 bases and 8 bases, there was a span of 7 bases. CDR1 is DFQATT and CDR2 is SNEGSKA in the germline V gene (reference sequence). From genomic DNA, TCR beta CDR3 was amplified by two-round multiplex PCR. Specific primers for each TRBV and TRBJ gene were what first-round PCR used. MiXCR, run by TCRdb on the multiplex PCR reads, gives a single entry per CDR3 protein. Of over 20,000 distinct CDR3 sequences listed, 36% are singletons. Prior chemotherapy, radiotherapy and other malignancies were absent; CT and PET/CT showed node-negative disease. General observations from the study: Reportedly, TRBV and TRBJ gene usage differed by presence of metastases in patients.

This clonotype was detected ten times or more. The target antigen is unknown. The rearrangement links TRBV20-1 to TRBJ1-2; D remains ambiguous. This receptor was identified in a donor aged 50 or older with non-small cell lung cancer. This sample comprised PBMCs, obtained before or after stereotactic body radiation therapy (not recorded which). CDR3 sequence: CSAGGGYTF. In DNA, the CDR3 is TGCAGTGCCGGCGGGGGCTACACCTTC.